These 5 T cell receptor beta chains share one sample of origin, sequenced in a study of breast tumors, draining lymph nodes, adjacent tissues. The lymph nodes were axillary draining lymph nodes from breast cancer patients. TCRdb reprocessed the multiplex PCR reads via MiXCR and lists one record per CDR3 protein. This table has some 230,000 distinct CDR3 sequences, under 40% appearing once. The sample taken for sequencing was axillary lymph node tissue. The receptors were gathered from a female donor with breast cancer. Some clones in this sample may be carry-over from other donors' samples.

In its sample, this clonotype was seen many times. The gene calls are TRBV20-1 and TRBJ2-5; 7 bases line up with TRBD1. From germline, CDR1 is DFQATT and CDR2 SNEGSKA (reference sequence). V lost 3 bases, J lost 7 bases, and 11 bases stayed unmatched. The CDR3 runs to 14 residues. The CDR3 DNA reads TGCAGTGCTAGCGGCTTTAGGGGGCACGGGACCCAGTACTTC. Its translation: CSASGFRGHGTQYF.

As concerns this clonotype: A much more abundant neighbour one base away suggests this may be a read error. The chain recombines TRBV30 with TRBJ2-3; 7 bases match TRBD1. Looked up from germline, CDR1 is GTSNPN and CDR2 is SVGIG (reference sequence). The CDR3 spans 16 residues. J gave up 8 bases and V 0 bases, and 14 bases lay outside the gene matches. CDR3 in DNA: TGTGCCTGGAGTGTTACCGCGACAGGGCTACGGACTACGCAGTATTTT. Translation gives CAWSVTATGLRTTQYF.

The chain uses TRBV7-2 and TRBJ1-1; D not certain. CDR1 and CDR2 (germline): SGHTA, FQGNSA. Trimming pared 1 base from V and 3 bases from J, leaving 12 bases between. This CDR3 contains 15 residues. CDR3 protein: CASSLGETPHTEAFF. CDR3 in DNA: TGTGCCAGCAGCTTAGGGGAGACTCCCCACACTGAAGCTTTCTTT.

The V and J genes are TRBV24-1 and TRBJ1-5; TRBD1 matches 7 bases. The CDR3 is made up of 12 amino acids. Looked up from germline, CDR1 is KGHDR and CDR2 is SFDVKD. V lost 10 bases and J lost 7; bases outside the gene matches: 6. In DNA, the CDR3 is TGTGCCACGAGGGGGCGACGGCAGCCCCAGCATTTT. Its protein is CATRGRRQPQHF.

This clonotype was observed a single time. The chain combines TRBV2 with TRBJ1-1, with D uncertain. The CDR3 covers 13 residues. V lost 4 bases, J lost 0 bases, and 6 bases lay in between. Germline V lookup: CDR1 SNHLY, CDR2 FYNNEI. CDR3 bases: TGTGCCAGCAGTGCCCGAATGAACACTGAAGCTTTCTTT. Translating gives CASSARMNTEAFF.